Presented here are 6 T cell receptor beta chains from one specimen sequenced in a study of shared clonotypes between healthy human individuals. Sequencing used immunoSEQ multiplex PCR; TCRdb keeps in-frame clones, though not all of them. The sample consists of some 1,400,000 clones, roughly 95% of them appearing once. Sequences were obtained from naive CD4+ T cells sorted from blood. As for subset: CD45RA+ positively selected. These receptors originate from a man aged 25-45 years in good health.

The chain uses TRBV6-5 and TRBJ1-5, with 8 nucleotides matching TRBD1. Trimming removed 2 bases from V and 4 bases from J; junction bases left unmatched: 4. Per germline, CDR1 MNHEY and CDR2 SVGAGI. The CDR3 consists of 15 residues. CDR3 loop: CASSYERTGNQPQHF. CDR3 bases: TGTGCCAGCAGTTACGAGAGGACAGGGAATCAGCCCCAGCATTTT.

The rearrangement uses TRBV27 and TRBJ2-1; 8 nucleotides align to TRBD2. The V and J ends lost 6 bases and 6 bases, in that order; junction bases with no gene match: 13. Germline V gives CDR1 MNHEY, CDR2 SMNVEV (reference sequence). The CDR3 loop spans 16 amino acids. The CDR3: CASRPTPGTSFNEQFF. The CDR3 DNA is TGTGCCAGCAGACCGACCCCCGGGACTAGTTTCAATGAGCAGTTCTTC.

V and J are TRBV27 and TRBJ2-3, with 9 bases aligning to TRBD1. The CDR3 runs to 15 residues. J was trimmed by 5 bases and V by 5 bases; bases with no gene match: 8. The germline V gene encodes CDR1 MNHEY and CDR2 SMNVEV (reference sequence). CDR3 nucleotides: TGTGCCAGCAGTATACGGGACAGGGTGGGAGATACGCAGTATTTT. This codes for CASSIRDRVGDTQYF.

J is TRBJ2-1 and V is TRBV9; TRBD1 agrees at 7 bases. The germline V gene has CDR1 SGDLS and CDR2 YYNGEE. V lost 4 bases to trimming and J lost 6 bases; unmatched junction nucleotides: 10. The CDR3 contains 15 residues. The CDR3 is CASSPRQGGGNEQFF. The DNA for the CDR3 is TGTGCCAGCAGCCCACGACAGGGTGGTGGCAATGAGCAGTTCTTC.

This sequence joins TRBV10-1 and TRBJ2-5, with D uncertain. Germline CDR1 and CDR2: WNHNN and SYGVQD (reference sequence). The CDR3 is 13 amino acids. With 3 bases removed from V and 0 bases from J, the gap between germline ends came to 5 bases. The CDR3 sequence is CASSDGNQETQYF. CDR3 bases: TGCGCCAGCAGTGACGGAAACCAAGAGACCCAGTACTTC.

This chain links TRBV9 with TRBJ2-2; TRBD2 is a possible D gene (5 bases). V lost 0 bases and J 0 bases, leaving 12 bases between the germline ends. Per the germline V gene, CDR1 is SGDLS and CDR2 is YYNGEE. The CDR3 covers 17 residues. The CDR3 spells CASSVVLRAPNTGELFF. DNA for the CDR3: TGTGCCAGCAGCGTAGTTCTGAGGGCTCCGAACACCGGGGAGCTGTTTTTT.